This T cell receptor (beta chain) came from a study of shared clonotypes between healthy human individuals. General study findings and limits: The study's rarefaction showed incomplete sorted-subset sequencing despite large depth. Memory subsets generally showed smaller estimated richness than naive subsets did.

In the original analysis: Junction-only sequences produced by ImmunoSEQ had no quality scores, so filtering differed. The table came from immunoSEQ multiplex PCR; TCRdb's copy has only in-frame clones and leaves some out. Clone size and V and J calls were adopted from that table, with D and trimming inferred from the DNA. Of roughly 2 million clones listed, roughly 96% were seen once; the top ten hold more than 0.1%. The CDR3 covers 16 residues. Between the trimmed V and J ends, which lost 2 bases and 4 bases, there was a span of 15 bases. Germline loops: CDR1 MNHEY, CDR2 SVGAGI. As to this clone: Its cognate antigen is unknown.

The V call is TRBV6-5, the J call TRBJ2-1, with D hard to call. This receptor was identified in a man aged 18-30 years in good health. Material: naive CD4+ T cells sorted from blood. Subset defined: CD45RA+ positively selected. The CDR3 loop is CASSYGQTSNYNEQFF. DNA of the CDR3: TGTGCCAGCAGTTACGGGCAGACTTCAAATTACAATGAGCAGTTCTTC.